These 27 T cell receptor beta chains were sequenced from one sample in a study of T cell repertoires in cytomegalovirus infection. TCRdb analysed the reads with MiXCR anew, one entry per CDR3 protein. The sample shows approximately 81,000 distinct CDR3 sequences, 24% of them seen only once. No antigen has been assigned to these receptors. Specimen: CD8+ T cells from cultured PBMCs, collected from culture after CMV antigen stimulation. These receptors were collected from a human donor in good health (CMV status not recorded). Some clones in this sample may be carry-over from other donors' samples.

This clonotype was recorded many times. The rearrangement uses TRBV7-9 and TRBJ2-3; D is possibly TRBD1 or TRBD2 (5 bases each). This CDR3 has 18 amino acids. V dropped 7 bases and J dropped 2 bases, with 25 bases sitting between them. Germline V gene sequence: CDR1 SEHNR, CDR2 FQNEAQ (reference sequence). DNA of the CDR3: TGTGCCAGCACCATTGGCCTCTCGGGGCCCGAGGACACAGATACGCAGTATTTT. Encoded protein: CASTIGLSGPEDTDTQYF.

This clonotype occurred a few times. The rearrangement uses TRBV6-5 and TRBJ2-3; D perhaps matches TRBD2 (5 bases). The V and J ends lost 0 bases and 4 bases respectively, with 17 bases between them. This CDR3 spans 17 amino acids. CDR1 is MNHEY, CDR2 SVGAGI, per germline. The CDR3 protein is CASSYSQDAPGADTQYF. CDR3 DNA sequence: TGTGCCAGCAGTTACTCGCAGGACGCGCCCGGGGCAGATACGCAGTATTTT.

The rearrangement joins TRBV28 to TRBJ1-3, with TRBD1 matching 8 bases. Per the germline V gene, CDR1 is MDHEN and CDR2 is SYDVKM. The CDR3 loop spans 16 amino acids. The V segment lost 4 bases and the J segment 3 bases; nucleotides outside the gene matches: 8. The CDR3 loop is CASSSRTGLGGNTIYF. CDR3 nucleotides: TGTGCCAGCAGTTCCCGGACAGGGCTCGGTGGAAACACCATATATTTT.

This clonotype was detected many times. The chain joins TRBV3-1 to TRBJ1-1; D is uncertain. Germline values: CDR1 LGHDT, CDR2 YNNKEL (reference sequence). V dropped 0 bases and J dropped 3 bases, with 14 bases sitting between them. The CDR3 extends over 16 amino acids. The CDR3 DNA sequence: TGTGCCAGCAGCCAAGATCCCCAGAACCGCTACACTGAAGCTTTCTTT. This codes for CASSQDPQNRYTEAFF.

This clonotype was recorded a few times. V is TRBV19 and J is TRBJ1-1; D gene uncertain. The germline gives CDR1 LNHDA, CDR2 SQIVND (reference sequence). Trimming cost V 0 bases and J 2 bases, with 16 bases left between them. The CDR3 extends over 17 amino acids. In DNA, the CDR3 is TGTGCCAGTAGTATAGACCCTTGGCTCACCGACAACACTGAAGCTTTCTTT. Translating gives CASSIDPWLTDNTEAFF.

This clonotype was recorded many times. The J gene is TRBJ2-3, the V gene TRBV7-2, with 8 bases aligning to TRBD2. The CDR3 runs 15 residues. Germline V gene data show CDR1 as SGHTA and CDR2 as FQGNSA. Trimming removed 5 bases from V and 4 bases from J; junction bases left unmatched: 8. In DNA form, the CDR3 reads TGTGCCAGCAGCCCCGGACTAGCTAAGGCAGATACGCAGTATTTT. Translation gives CASSPGLAKADTQYF.

This clonotype was observed a few times. The rearrangement links TRBV5-1 to TRBJ1-6; TRBD1 is a possible D gene (6 bases). Trimming left V 3 bases short and J 7 bases short, with 11 bases between. CDR1 is SGHRS and CDR2 is YFSETQ in the germline V gene. This CDR3 is built from 14 residues. The CDR3 spells CASSSAGVNSPLHF. CDR3 DNA: TGCGCCAGCAGCTCGGCAGGGGTGAATTCACCCCTCCACTTT. Supplemented by reference TRBV5-1 and TRBJ1-6, the full variable domain reads KAGVTQTPRYLIKTRGQQVTLSCSPISGHRSVSWYQQTPGQGLQFLFEYFSETQRNKGNFPGRFSGRQFSNSRSEMNVSTLELGDSALYLCASSSAGVNSPLHFGNGTRLTVT.

CDR3 sequence reads: CASSYGRAGLETQYF. Written as DNA, the CDR3 is TGTGCCAGCAGTTACGGCAGGGCGGGCTTAGAGACCCAGTACTTC. The J gene is TRBJ2-5, the V gene TRBV6-6, with D perhaps assigned TRBD1 or TRBD2 (5 bases each). The CDR3 totals 15 residues. The germline gives CDR1 MNHNY, CDR2 SVGAGI (reference sequence). The V end lost 2 bases, the J end lost 4 bases, and 14 bases lay between the germline ends.

This clonotype has at least ten counts. V usage is TRBV6-5 and J usage is TRBJ1-6; a possible D gene is TRBD1 (5 bases). The V gene's germline CDR1 is MNHEY and CDR2 SVGAGI. There are 14 residues in the CDR3. V lost 5 bases, J lost 3 bases, and 8 bases lay in between. The CDR3 sequence: CASSATDYNSPLHF. The CDR3 coding sequence is TGTGCCAGCAGTGCGACAGACTATAATTCACCCCTCCACTTT.

V usage is TRBV5-4 and J usage is TRBJ1-3, with TRBD1 matching 9 bases. Looked up from germline, CDR1 is SGHNT and CDR2 is YYREEE (reference sequence). V dropped 4 bases and J dropped 1; count of bases not matched to a gene: 6. The CDR3 runs to 16 residues. The CDR3 sequence: CASSAGTGPSGNTIYF. The CDR3 coding sequence is TGTGCCAGCAGCGCCGGGACAGGGCCTTCTGGAAACACCATATATTTT.

This clonotype was seen more than once but under ten times. The V and J genes are TRBV6-2 or TRBV6-3 and TRBJ2-7; 10 nucleotides agree with TRBD2. This CDR3 spans 18 amino acids. V shed 2 bases, J shed 0 bases, and the junction held 10 bases outside the gene matches. Germline V gene lookup returns CDR1 MNHEY and CDR2 SVGEGT. CDR3: CASSYLGLAEGSSYEQYF. DNA of the CDR3: TGTGCCAGCAGTTACCTCGGACTAGCGGAGGGGAGCTCCTACGAGCAGTACTTC.

This clonotype was picked up a small number of times. V is TRBV9 and J is TRBJ2-1, with a possible D match to TRBD2 (5 bases). The V end was cut by 2 bases, the J end by 6 bases, with 15 bases between. The CDR3 has 15 residues. Germline CDR1 and CDR2: SGDLS and YYNGEE. The CDR3 here is CASSVTLLGSNEQFF. The CDR3 DNA reads as TGTGCCAGCAGCGTGACCCTGCTAGGGAGCAATGAGCAGTTCTTC. Complete variable domain (other parts from reference TRBV9 and TRBJ2-1): DSGVTQTPKHLITATGQRVTLRCSPRSGDLSVYWYQQSLDQGLQFLIQYYNGEERAKGNILERFSAQQFPDLHSELNLSSLELGDSALYFCASSVTLLGSNEQFFGPGTRLTVL.

This clonotype was counted ten times or more. This chain uses TRBV6-2 or TRBV6-3 with TRBJ2-4; 10 bases are a match to TRBD2. This CDR3 contains 15 residues. CDR1 is MNHEY and CDR2 is SVGEGT in the germline V gene. The ends lost 5 bases at V and 1 base at J; junction bases unmatched: 2. The chain's CDR3 is CASSLAGAAKNIQYF. As DNA, the CDR3 is TGTGCCAGCAGTCTAGCGGGAGCCGCCAAAAACATTCAGTACTTC.

This clonotype appeared a few times. This chain links TRBV27 with TRBJ1-1; D is unclear. The CDR3 extends over 17 amino acids. Deletions cut 2 bases from V and 0 bases from J, with 16 bases between. Germline values: CDR1 MNHEY, CDR2 SMNVEV (reference sequence). For the CDR3, the DNA is TGTGCCAGCAGTTTAAGGTCCTTGGCGGCCATGAACACTGAAGCTTTCTTT. It is translated as CASSLRSLAAMNTEAFF.

This clonotype turned up a few times. The V gene is TRBV4-1, the J gene TRBJ2-3; 10 bases agree with TRBD2. Germline values: CDR1 MGHRA, CDR2 YSYEKL. CDR3 length: 16 residues. V dropped 1 base and J dropped 5; count of bases not matched to a gene: 6. The CDR3 DNA follows: TGCGCCAGCAGCCAAGGGGCGTTAGCGGGGGGAGATACGCAGTATTTT. Its translation is CASSQGALAGGDTQYF.

The rearrangement links TRBV29-1 to TRBJ2-6, with D perhaps TRBD2 (6 bases). Per germline, CDR1 SQVTM and CDR2 ANQGSEA. V lost 4 bases to trimming and J lost 2 bases, with 12 bases between them. There are 15 residues in the CDR3. CDR3 sequence: CSVGGERAGANVLTF. The CDR3, as DNA: TGCAGCGTTGGGGGGGAGAGGGCTGGGGCCAACGTCCTGACTTTC.

Details on this clonotype: A much larger clone lies one base from this, so it may be a read error. J is TRBJ2-2 and V is TRBV12-3 or TRBV12-4, with D uncertain. This CDR3 spans 14 amino acids. The V end lost 6 bases, the J end lost 5 bases, and 13 bases lay between the germline ends. In DNA form, the CDR3 reads TGTGCCAGCAGCTACAAGGGCCAAACCGGGGAGCTGTTTTTT. This translates into CASSYKGQTGELFF.

This clonotype came up a few times. The chain carries TRBV10-3 and TRBJ2-7; 8 bases line up with TRBD2. The ends lost 2 bases at V and 0 bases at J; junction bases unmatched: 6. The CDR3 covers 16 residues. The germline CDR1 and CDR2 sequences are ENHRY and SYGVKD. CDR3 loop: CAISEPGGRSSYEQYF. CDR3 nucleotide sequence: TGTGCCATCAGTGAGCCGGGCGGGAGGAGCTCCTACGAGCAGTACTTC.

This clonotype was counted many times. The gene calls are TRBV4-3 and TRBJ2-1, with 11 positions matching TRBD1. This CDR3 is built from 19 residues. V trimming: 1 base; J trimming: 1 base; junction bases outside the gene matches: 9. Germline-derived CDR1 and CDR2 are LGHNA and YSLEER. CDR3 sequence (DNA): TGCGCCAGCAGCCAAGGGACAGGGGGCACACTACGGTCCTACAATGAGCAGTTCTTC. Amino acid sequence: CASSQGTGGTLRSYNEQFF.

This clonotype was seen more than once but under ten times. The J gene is TRBJ2-3, the V gene TRBV12-3 or TRBV12-4; D is unclear. This CDR3 has 14 residues. V was clipped by 5 bases and J by 4 bases, with 13 bases between them. The CDR3 spells CASSPARWADTQYF. CDR3 nucleotide sequence: TGTGCCAGCAGTCCAGCGCGTTGGGCAGATACGCAGTATTTT.

The chain is built from TRBV24-1 and TRBJ1-2, with TRBD1 as a possible D gene (6 bases). The germline V and J ends were trimmed by 4 bases and 2 bases, with 13 bases remaining between them. The CDR3 consists of 15 residues. Germline assignment: CDR1 KGHDR and CDR2 SFDVKD. CDR3 protein: CATSDSRTANYGYTF. CDR3 bases: TGTGCCACCAGTGACAGTAGGACAGCAAACTATGGCTACACCTTC.

The chain is built from TRBV13 and TRBJ1-6; weak D call: TRBD1 (6 bases). The CDR3 extends over 16 amino acids. Per germline, CDR1 PRHDT and CDR2 FYEKMQ (reference sequence). V was pared by 2 bases and J by 4 bases, with 12 bases between. The CDR3 DNA reads as TGTGCCAGCAGCTTAACCAGGGGCATGTATAATTCACCCCTCCACTTT. This codes for CASSLTRGMYNSPLHF.

The chain couples TRBV19 to TRBJ1-2; 8 bases agree with TRBD1. The V gene end was trimmed by 9 bases and the J gene end by 8 bases; junction bases not matched to a gene: 11. CDR1 is LNHDA, CDR2 SQIVND, per germline (reference sequence). This CDR3 region has 13 residues. The CDR3 DNA follows: TGTGCCAGCCGGACAGGGCCTTATGACGGCTACACCTTC. This translates into CASRTGPYDGYTF.

This clonotype was seen repeatedly, ten times or more. This chain connects TRBV7-2 to TRBJ2-1; 10 bases align to TRBD2. The CDR3 length is 19 residues. The V and J ends lost 3 bases and 0 bases, in that order; junction bases with no gene match: 11. In germline, CDR1 is SGHTA, CDR2 FQGNSA. The CDR3 here is CASSFKSLTSGVSYNEQFF. In DNA form, the CDR3 reads TGTGCCAGCAGCTTTAAATCTCTCACTAGCGGGGTCTCCTACAATGAGCAGTTCTTC.

This clonotype came up a few times. The chain recombines TRBV12-3 or TRBV12-4 with TRBJ1-2, with a tentative D call TRBD1 (5 bases). The CDR3 is made up of 14 amino acids. The germline V and J ends were trimmed by 6 bases and 4 bases, with 15 bases remaining between them. DNA of the CDR3: TGTGCCAGCAGGCTGGCTCAGGGAGCCTATGGCTACACCTTC. This sequence encodes CASRLAQGAYGYTF.

This clonotype was recorded a few times. V usage is TRBV6-2 or TRBV6-3 and J usage is TRBJ1-5; no firm D call. The CDR3 extends over 15 amino acids. Germline CDR1 and CDR2: MNHEY and SVGEGT. Trimming stripped 0 bases from V and 4 bases from J, with 10 bases between. The CDR3 loop reads CASSYSPGLNQPQHF. DNA for the CDR3: TGTGCCAGCAGTTACTCGCCGGGGTTGAATCAGCCCCAGCATTTT.

V gene TRBV6-2 or TRBV6-3 combines with J gene TRBJ2-7; D gene ambiguous. Looked up from germline, CDR1 is MNHEY and CDR2 is SVGEGT. The CDR3 spans 12 residues. Between the trimmed V and J ends, which lost 8 bases and 2 bases, there was a span of 10 bases. The DNA for the CDR3 is TGTGCCAGCTTGGCCGGAACCTACGAGCAGTACTTC. Translation gives CASLAGTYEQYF.